These 20 T cell receptor beta chains originate from one sample sequenced in a study of shared clonotypes between healthy human individuals. The repertoire was sequenced with immunoSEQ multiplex PCR; TCRdb's copy has only in-frame clones and lacks some. The repertoire holds about 2.3 million clones, with approximately 95% as singletons. The sample comprised naive CD4+ T cells from PBMCs. Subset of the sample: CD45RA+ positively selected. The receptors were gathered from a man aged 18 to 29 in good health. Some clones in this sample may be carry-over from other donors' samples.

The V and J genes are TRBV14 and TRBJ2-5, with 7 bases aligning to TRBD2. Trimming at V came to 1 base and at J to 5 bases, leaving 1 base not matched to a gene. CDR3 size: 13 residues. Germline CDR1 reads SGHDN; CDR2 reads FVKESK. The CDR3 sequence: CASSQAGGETQYF. CDR3 coding DNA: TGTGCCAGCAGCCAAGCCGGGGGGGAGACCCAGTACTTC.

The V and J genes are TRBV5-1 and TRBJ2-5; perhaps TRBD2 as D (6 bases). This CDR3 spans 14 amino acids. Germline V lookup: CDR1 SGHRS, CDR2 YFSETQ. V was cut by 4 bases and J by 1 base, with 11 bases left in between. Here the CDR3 DNA reads TGCGCCAGCAGCCCCCCAGCGGGCCAAGAGACCCAGTACTTC. Residues: CASSPPAGQETQYF.

The V call is TRBV7-9, the J call TRBJ2-5; D gene unclear. Trimming left V 4 bases short and J 5 bases short, with 11 bases between. Germline V gene lookup returns CDR1 SEHNR and CDR2 FQNEAQ (reference sequence). CDR3 length: 13 amino acids. CDR3: CASSSDPNETQYF. The CDR3 DNA reads TGTGCCAGCAGCTCGGACCCTAACGAGACCCAGTACTTC.

The CDR3 loop reads CASSFMRGLRNEQFF. The CDR3 DNA reads as TGTGCCAGCAGTTTCATGAGGGGGCTTAGGAATGAGCAGTTCTTC. The J gene is TRBJ2-1, the V gene TRBV28; 7 nucleotides align to TRBD1. The CDR3 consists of 15 residues. J gave up 7 bases and V 3 bases, and 9 bases lay outside the gene matches. CDR1 is MDHEN, CDR2 SYDVKM, per germline.

The rearrangement joins TRBV28 to TRBJ2-5; D is possibly TRBD2 (5 bases). Looked up from germline, CDR1 is MDHEN and CDR2 is SYDVKM. The V and J ends lost 5 bases and 3 bases respectively, with 13 bases between them. CDR3 length: 14 amino acids. CDR3 DNA: TGTGCCAGCAGTCCACAGCGGCCGGAAGAGACCCAGTACTTC. It encodes CASSPQRPEETQYF. Combining the CDR3 with reference TRBV28 and TRBJ2-5 gives the whole variable domain DVKVTQSSRYLVKRTGEKVFLECVQDMDHENMFWYRQDPGLGLRLIYFSYDVKMKEKGDIPEGYSVSREKKERFSLILESASTNQTSMYLCASSPQRPEETQYFGPGTRLLVL.

The chain joins TRBV29-1 to TRBJ1-1; 8 bases are a match to TRBD1. Trimming at V came to 4 bases and at J to 1 base, leaving 11 bases not matched to a gene. The CDR3 runs to 16 residues. Germline V gene sequence: CDR1 SQVTM, CDR2 ANQGSEA. The CDR3 DNA reads as TGCAGCGTTGCCACCTTTACAGGGGGTAAGAACACTGAAGCTTTCTTT. Translation gives CSVATFTGGKNTEAFF.

This chain's CDR3 is CASSPDGSRPYEQYF. CDR3 DNA sequence: TGTGCCAGCAGCCCCGACGGTAGCCGACCTTACGAGCAGTACTTC. This chain joins TRBV4-2 and TRBJ2-7, with D unclear. The V gene's germline CDR1 is LGHNA and CDR2 YNFKEQ. This CDR3 contains 15 residues. Trimming took off 4 bases at V and 4 bases at J, with 17 bases between the two ends.

V and J are TRBV7-2 and TRBJ2-7; TRBD2 agrees at 13 bases. Trimming at V came to 4 bases and at J to 3 bases, leaving 9 bases not matched to a gene. Germline V gene data show CDR1 as SGHTA and CDR2 as FQGNSA. This CDR3 comprises 17 residues. The CDR3 is CASSSRTSGSSLYEQYF. The CDR3 bases are TGTGCCAGCAGCTCACGGACTAGCGGGAGCTCCCTCTACGAGCAGTACTTC.

Notes on this clone: Different DNA sequences within this sample yield the same CDR3. This chain joins TRBV7-2 and TRBJ2-5; D is ambiguous. The V gene lost 5 bases and the J gene lost 0 bases, with 7 bases spanning the gap. The CDR3 has 13 residues. Looked up from germline, CDR1 is SGHTA and CDR2 is FQGNSA. This chain's CDR3 is CASSPTNQETQYF. The CDR3 nucleotides are TGTGCCAGCAGCCCAACTAACCAAGAGACCCAGTACTTC.

The chain uses TRBV7-2 and TRBJ2-2; 11 bases are shared with TRBD2. This CDR3 has 18 residues. The V and J ends lost 5 bases and 6 bases, in that order; junction bases with no gene match: 14. Germline V lookup: CDR1 SGHTA, CDR2 FQGNSA. The CDR3 here is CASSRGLAGGRLSGELFF. The CDR3 nucleotides read TGTGCCAGCAGCCGGGGGCTAGCGGGAGGCCGACTGTCCGGGGAGCTGTTTTTT.

This sequence joins TRBV7-2 and TRBJ2-3; 9 positions match TRBD2. Germline-derived CDR1 and CDR2 are SGHTA and FQGNSA. This CDR3 region has 17 residues. J was trimmed by 3 bases and V by 1 base; bases with no gene match: 8. CDR3 nucleotides: TGTGCCAGCAGCTTAGGGCTAGCGGGAATCGGGACAGATACGCAGTATTTT. Protein sequence: CASSLGLAGIGTDTQYF. Full variable domain (remainder filled in from reference TRBV7-2 and TRBJ2-3): GAGVSQSPSNKVTEKGKDVELRCDPISGHTALYWYRQSLGQGLEFLIYFQGNSAPDKSGLPSDRFSAERTGGSVSTLTIQRTQQEDSAVYLCASSLGLAGIGTDTQYFGPGTRLTVL.

J is TRBJ1-5 and V is TRBV4-3; 7 nucleotides line up with TRBD1. Germline CDR1 reads LGHNA; CDR2 reads YSLEER. The J segment lost 2 bases and the V segment lost 2 bases, leaving 0 bases of the junction unmatched. The CDR3 has 14 residues. CDR3: CASSQTGGNQPQHF. The CDR3, as DNA: TGCGCCAGCAGCCAAACAGGGGGCAATCAGCCCCAGCATTTT.

This CDR3 reads CASSPQGDNTGELFF. CDR3 coding DNA: TGCGCCAGCAGCCCACAGGGGGATAACACCGGGGAGCTGTTTTTT. This chain uses TRBV5-1 with TRBJ2-2, with 8 bases aligning to TRBD1. This CDR3 spans 15 amino acids. CDR1 and CDR2 from the germline V gene are SGHRS and YFSETQ. Trimming took 4 bases from V and 2 from J; bases not matched to a gene: 4.

The chain recombines TRBV9 with TRBJ2-7, with 10 bases that match TRBD2. V was pared by 8 bases and J by 5 bases, with 10 bases of the junction left unmatched. Germline V gene data show CDR1 as SGDLS and CDR2 as YYNGEE. This CDR3 region has 14 residues. Written as DNA, the CDR3 is TGTGCCAGAACCCCATTAGCGGGAGGCCACGAGCAGTACTTC. It codes for CARTPLAGGHEQYF.

The chain has TRBV2 and TRBJ1-4; maybe TRBD1 (6 bases). The CDR3 length is 15 residues. Trimming removed 5 bases from V and 3 bases from J, with 13 bases in between. CDR1 is SNHLY, CDR2 FYNNEI, per germline. Written as DNA, the CDR3 is TGTGCCAGCAGTACTCAGGGGTTTCCTAATGAAAAACTGTTTTTT. Translation gives CASSTQGFPNEKLFF.

The chain is built from TRBV5-1 and TRBJ2-2, with TRBD1 matching over 8 bases. The CDR3 has 16 amino acids. The germline V gene has CDR1 SGHRS and CDR2 YFSETQ. V gave up 3 bases and J gave up 6 bases; unmatched junction bases: 10. The CDR3 sequence: CASSSRTGTIAGELFF. As DNA, the CDR3 is TGCGCCAGCAGCTCCCGGACAGGGACAATAGCCGGGGAGCTGTTTTTT. Variable domain in full (rest from reference TRBV5-1 and TRBJ2-2): KAGVTQTPRYLIKTRGQQVTLSCSPISGHRSVSWYQQTPGQGLQFLFEYFSETQRNKGNFPGRFSGRQFSNSRSEMNVSTLELGDSALYLCASSSRTGTIAGELFFGEGSRLTVL.

This rearrangement joins TRBV6-5 to TRBJ1-5; D call uncertain. Germline CDR1 reads MNHEY; CDR2 reads SVGAGI. CDR3 size: 15 residues. The V end was cut by 6 bases, the J end by 0 bases, with 12 bases between. DNA of the CDR3: TGTGCCAGCAGACTCGGCCCCTATAGCAATCAGCCCCAGCATTTT. Translation: CASRLGPYSNQPQHF.

This chain links TRBV18 with TRBJ1-4; D gene unclear. Trimming cost V 5 bases and J 3 bases, with 22 bases left between them. CDR1 is KGHSH, CDR2 LQKENI, per germline. The CDR3 sequence is 18 residues long. CDR3 protein: CASSTTNHFPEPNEKLFF. CDR3 nucleotides: TGTGCCAGCTCAACGACCAATCACTTTCCAGAGCCTAATGAAAAACTGTTTTTT.

J is TRBJ1-4 and V is TRBV7-2; 7 nucleotides agree with TRBD1. V was clipped by 3 bases and J by 3 bases; unmatched bases: 7. There are 16 residues in the CDR3. Germline V gene data show CDR1 as SGHTA and CDR2 as FQGNSA. CDR3 nucleotides: TGTGCCAGCAGCTTGACAGGGACGAGGGCTAATGAAAAACTGTTTTTT. Translated, it gives CASSLTGTRANEKLFF.

This clone was counted a single time. The chain couples TRBV5-1 to TRBJ2-1; D call uncertain. The CDR3 runs 14 residues. V lost 7 bases to trimming and J lost 4 bases, with 15 bases between them. The germline CDR1 and CDR2 sequences are SGHRS and YFSETQ. Written as DNA, the CDR3 is TGCGCCAGCGGCATTTCAACGGGTTACAATGAGCAGTTCTTC. It specifies CASGISTGYNEQFF.